This TCR beta chain was sequenced in a study of blood T cell repertoires in COVID-19. In the study overall: Collection of acute and convalescent COVID-19 samples took place in the United States, Italy and Spain. The cDNA or gDNA used as material had been derived from T cells, B-cell-depleted T cells, or PBMCs.

Using immunoSEQ multiplex PCR, the repertoire was profiled, and TCRdb retains in-frame clones only, with some absent. The sample gives roughly 38,000 clones, around 70% of which show up once; about 10% is in the top ten. This CDR3 has 15 residues. Germline CDR1 reads SNHLY; CDR2 reads FYNNEI. Between the trimmed V and J ends, which lost 1 base and 1 base, there was a span of 10 bases. Seattle patients were enrolled while actively infected and followed longitudinally. Sequenced: peripheral blood. This rearrangement joins TRBV2 to TRBJ1-1; D not resolved. This TCR was sampled from a man between 65 and 80 years old with COVID-19, enrolled during active disease. The DNA for the CDR3 is TGTGCCAGCAGTGAAGATCGCCTAGCGAACACTGAAGCTTTCTTT. Protein sequence: CASSEDRLANTEAFF.